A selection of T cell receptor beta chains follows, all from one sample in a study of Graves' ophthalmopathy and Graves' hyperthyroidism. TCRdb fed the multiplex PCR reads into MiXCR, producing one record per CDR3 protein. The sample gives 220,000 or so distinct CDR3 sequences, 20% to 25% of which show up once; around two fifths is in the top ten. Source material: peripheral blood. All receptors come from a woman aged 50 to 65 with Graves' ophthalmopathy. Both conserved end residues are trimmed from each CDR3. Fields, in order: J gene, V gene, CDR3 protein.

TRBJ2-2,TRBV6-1,ASTTGVNTGELF
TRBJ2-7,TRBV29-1,SVRTEREQY
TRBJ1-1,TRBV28,ASTPVQGRAEAF
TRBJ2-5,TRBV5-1,ASSLVRGQVQETQY
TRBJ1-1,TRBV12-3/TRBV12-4,ASSLSSTAEAF
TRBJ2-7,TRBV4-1,ASSQVPGDRRDEQY
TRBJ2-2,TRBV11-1,ASSSGRGGSGISGELF
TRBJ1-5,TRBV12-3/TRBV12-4,ASSFFRGNQPQH
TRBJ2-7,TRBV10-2,ASAQRDRLYEQY
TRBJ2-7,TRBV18,ASSRARGSEQY
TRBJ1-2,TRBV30,AWTGEGNGYT
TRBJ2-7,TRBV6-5,ASSYSRTPSYEQY
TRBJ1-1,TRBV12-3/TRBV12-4,ASSLTQMNTEAF
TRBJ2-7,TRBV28,ASTLSGSYEQY
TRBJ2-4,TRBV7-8,ASSRLAGSQNIQY
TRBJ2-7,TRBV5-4,ASSQGQAVTYEQY
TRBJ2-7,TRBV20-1,SARRLAGGREQY
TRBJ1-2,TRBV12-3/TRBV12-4,ASSPHGTDYGYT
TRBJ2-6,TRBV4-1,ASTIPLAWGSGANVLT
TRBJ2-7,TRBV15,ATSRDQAREQY
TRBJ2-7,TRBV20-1,SASGTGDSYEQY
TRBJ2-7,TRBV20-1,SARDREGYEQY
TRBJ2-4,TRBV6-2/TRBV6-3,ASMGGRAKNIQY
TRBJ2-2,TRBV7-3,ASSPTGTSGYTGELF
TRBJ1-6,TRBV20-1,SAPRGGSYNSPLH
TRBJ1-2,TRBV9,ASSDGTNYGYT
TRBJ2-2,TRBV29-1,SVEVQPNTGELF
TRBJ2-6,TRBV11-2,ASSLYPPGASSGANVLT
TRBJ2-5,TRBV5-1,ASSRPKGETQY
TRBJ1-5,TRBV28,ASNPPGPNQPQH
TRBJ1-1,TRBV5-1,ASSLEQGEGNTEAF
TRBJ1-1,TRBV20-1,SARDRTGTDTEAF
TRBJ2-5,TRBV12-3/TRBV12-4,ASTPTSIETQY
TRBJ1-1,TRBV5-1,ASSGWEATEAF
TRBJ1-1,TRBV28,ATSRDRLGGTEAF
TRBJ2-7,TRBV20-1,STRKGYEQY
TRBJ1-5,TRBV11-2,ASSSSERAYNQPQH
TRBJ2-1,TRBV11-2,ASSLGANYNEQF
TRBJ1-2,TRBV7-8,ASSLAAGVGGPYGYT
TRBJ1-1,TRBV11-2,ASSLGADSTEAF
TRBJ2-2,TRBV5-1,ASSQREGSTGELF
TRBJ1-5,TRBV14,ASSHALGQPQH
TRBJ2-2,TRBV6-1,ASTWREGLGGELF
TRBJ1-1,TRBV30,AWSRYGRATEAF
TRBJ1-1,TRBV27,ASRPRAVNTEAF